What follows are 2 T cell receptor beta chains derived from one specimen sequenced in a study of T cells in women clearing cervical HPV infection. Some clones are missing from TCRdb's copy, which holds only in-frame ones; the method was immunoSEQ multiplex PCR. Its listing shows 30,000 to 40,000 clones. The material sequenced was blood buffy coat. All receptors come from a woman between 18 and 69 years old with a cervical HPV16 infection that either progressed to CIN3+ or cleared (not recorded which).

Remarks on this clone: The read falls 3 residues short of the CDR3 end, and the missing part is taken from the germline J gene. The chain recombines TRBV5-4 with TRBJ1-4, with D possibly TRBD1 on 5 matching bases. Germline CDR1 reads SGHNT; CDR2 reads YYREEE (reference sequence). There are 16 residues in the CDR3. The ends were cut back, 3 bases at V and 6 bases at J, with 18 bases in the middle. The CDR3 loop is CASSSLDTLKDEKLFF. The sequenced part of the CDR3 DNA is TGTGCCAGCAGCTCCCTGGACACCCTTAAGGATGAAAAA.

Turning to this clone: With the read ending 3 residues before the CDR3 end, the germline J gene is used to fill in that end. The V and J genes are TRBV6-1 and TRBJ1-1; D call uncertain. CDR1 is MNHNS and CDR2 is SASEGT in the germline V gene. CDR3 size: 11 residues. The CDR3 sequence is CASSEPRGAFF. CDR3 bases read: TGTGCCAGCAGTGAACCAAGAGGA.